This passage covers 15 T cell receptor beta chains from one sample sequenced in a study of blood T cell repertoires in COVID-19. The data were produced by immunoSEQ multiplex PCR, yet TCRdb's version contains in-frame clones alone and is incomplete. The table lists 90,000 to 100,000 clones, roughly 90% of them singletons. Sequencing used peripheral blood. The receptors stem from a man aged 45-65 years with COVID-19, enrolled during active disease.

V and J are TRBV3-1 (or the pseudogene TRBV3-2) and TRBJ1-5; 7 bases map to TRBD1. Germline V lookup: CDR1 LGHDT, CDR2 YNNKEL (reference sequence). This CDR3 contains 15 residues. V shed 1 base, J shed 7 bases, and the junction held 7 bases outside the gene matches. The DNA for the CDR3 is TGTGCCAGCAGCCAAGGAAGGGGGCAGGGGCAGCCCCAGCATTTT. It translates to CASSQGRGQGQPQHF.

The rearrangement links TRBV3-1 (or the pseudogene TRBV3-2) to TRBJ1-1; D unresolved. The germline CDR1 and CDR2 sequences are LGHDT and YNNKEL (reference sequence). This CDR3 has 14 amino acids. Trimming left V 2 bases short and J 4 bases short, with 11 bases between. In DNA form, the CDR3 reads TGTGCCAGCAGCCAAAAGGTAGAGGTCACTGAAGCTTTCTTT. Translating it yields CASSQKVEVTEAFF.

V gene TRBV2 combines with J gene TRBJ1-2, with TRBD1 identical over 8 bases. The germline V gene encodes CDR1 SNHLY and CDR2 FYNNEI. The trim removed 7 bases at V and 6 bases at J, leaving 7 bases unmatched. There are 13 residues in the CDR3. The CDR3 sequence is CASNDDRGDGYTF. The CDR3 nucleotides are TGTGCCAGCAACGATGACAGGGGAGATGGCTACACCTTC.

CDR3: CASSPQRFESGEQFF. The CDR3 DNA follows: TGTGCCAGCAGCCCTCAGAGGTTTGAGTCGGGTGAGCAGTTCTTC. The gene calls are TRBV9 and TRBJ2-1; D gene unclear. The CDR3 totals 15 residues. V lost 4 bases to trimming and J lost 9 bases, with 20 bases between them. The germline CDR1 and CDR2 sequences are SGDLS and YYNGEE. Together with reference TRBV9 and TRBJ2-1, the CDR3 gives the full variable domain: DSGVTQTPKHLITATGQRVTLRCSPRSGDLSVYWYQQSLDQGLQFLIQYYNGEERAKGNILERFSAQQFPDLHSELNLSSLELGDSALYFCASSPQRFESGEQFFGPGTRLTVL.

The CDR3 loop reads CASSRGGTGRDTEAFF. CDR3 coding DNA: TGTGCCAGCAGCCGAGGCGGGACAGGGAGGGACACTGAAGCTTTCTTT. V gene TRBV7-8 combines with J gene TRBJ1-1; TRBD1 matches at 9 bases. V lost 5 bases to trimming and J lost 3 bases; unmatched junction nucleotides: 10. CDR3 length: 16 amino acids. Per the germline V gene, CDR1 is SGHVS and CDR2 is FQNEAQ.

There are a few counts of this clone. At one boundary the junction diverges from the germline segment, which might be a read error. CDR3 amino acids: CASSQRTGNPEAFF. The CDR3 DNA is TGCGCCAGCAGCCAGAGAACAGGGAACCCTGAAGCTTTCTTT. This rearrangement joins TRBV4-1 to TRBJ1-1; a possible D gene is TRBD1 (6 bases). The CDR3 runs 14 residues. Per the germline V gene, CDR1 is MGHRA and CDR2 is YSYEKL.

The genes are TRBV15 and TRBJ2-2, with 7 nucleotides matching TRBD2. J gave up 1 base and V 3 bases, and 5 bases lay outside the gene matches. Germline assignment: CDR1 LNHNV and CDR2 YYDKDF (reference sequence). The CDR3 is 16 amino acids. The CDR3 DNA sequence: TGTGCCACCAGCAGGGAATTAGCGGGGAACACCGGGGAGCTGTTTTTT. This sequence encodes CATSRELAGNTGELFF. The complete variable domain, with remaining parts taken from reference TRBV15 and TRBJ2-2, reads DAMVIQNPRYQVTQFGKPVTLSCSQTLNHNVMYWYQQKSSQAPKLLFHYYDKDFNNEADTPDNFQSRRPNTSFCFLDIRSPGLGDTAMYLCATSRELAGNTGELFFGEGSRLTVL.

The chain joins TRBV27 to TRBJ1-1; 12 nucleotides match TRBD1. Per germline, CDR1 MNHEY and CDR2 SMNVEV (reference sequence). The CDR3 spans 17 residues. After removal of 3 bases from V and 0 bases from J, the junction contained 5 bases not matched to a gene. CDR3 DNA sequence: TGTGCCAGCAGTTTGTCCGGGACAGGGGGCGTGAACACTGAAGCTTTCTTT. Its protein product is CASSLSGTGGVNTEAFF.

The chain combines TRBV4-1 with TRBJ2-3; D not resolved. Germline-derived CDR1 and CDR2 are MGHRA and YSYEKL. CDR3 length: 16 residues. Trimming took off 3 bases at V and 0 bases at J, with 13 bases between the two ends. Written as DNA, the CDR3 is TGCGCCAGCAGCCAGCAAGCTATTTCTAGCACAGATACGCAGTATTTT. Protein sequence: CASSQQAISSTDTQYF.

The chain carries TRBV18 and TRBJ1-5; D unclear. Germline V gives CDR1 KGHSH, CDR2 LQKENI. The CDR3 covers 14 residues. Trimming shortened V by 3 bases and J by 4 bases, and 10 bases separated the two germline ends. CDR3 sequence: CASSPFEGNQPQHF. Written as DNA, the CDR3 is TGTGCCAGCTCACCTTTTGAGGGTAATCAGCCCCAGCATTTT. The entire variable domain, with the rest obtained from reference TRBV18 and TRBJ1-5, is as follows: NAGVMQNPRHLVRRRGQEARLRCSPMKGHSHVYWYRQLPEEGLKFMVYLQKENIIDESGMPKERFSAEFPKEGPSILRIQQVVRGDSAAYFCASSPFEGNQPQHFGDGTRLSIL.

The V and J genes are TRBV19 and TRBJ1-1; D might be TRBD1 (5 bases). Germline V CDR1 and CDR2: LNHDA, SQIVND (reference sequence). This CDR3 is 14 amino acids long. V lost 4 bases to trimming and J lost 0 bases, with 9 bases between them. CDR3 nucleotide sequence: TGTGCCAGTAGTACAGGGTACATGAACACTGAAGCTTTCTTT. This gives the protein CASSTGYMNTEAFF.

The genes are TRBV7-3 and TRBJ1-5, with a weak D call TRBD1 (6 bases). Germline CDR1 is SGHTA and CDR2 is FQGTGA. The V end was cut by 1 base, the J end by 3 bases, with 10 bases between. This CDR3 is 15 amino acids long. CDR3 residues: CASSLKGDINQPQHF. In DNA form, the CDR3 reads TGTGCCAGCAGCTTAAAAGGGGACATCAATCAGCCCCAGCATTTT.

V and J are TRBV5-8 and TRBJ2-3; D is perhaps TRBD1 (5 bases). Trimming cost V 8 bases and J 4 bases, with 14 bases left between them. In germline, CDR1 is SGHTS, CDR2 YDEGEE. The CDR3 contains 13 residues. This CDR3 is CASHRTPPDTQYF. As DNA, the CDR3 is TGTGCCAGTCACCGGACACCACCAGATACGCAGTATTTT.

CDR3 protein: CASSGTVNTGELFF. The CDR3 DNA is TGTGCCAGCAGCGGGACAGTGAACACCGGGGAGCTGTTTTTT. J is TRBJ2-2 and V is TRBV11-2, with 7 bases lining up with TRBD1. The V and J ends lost 5 bases and 1 base, in that order; junction bases with no gene match: 1. CDR1 and CDR2 (germline): SGHAT, FQNNGV. The CDR3 covers 14 residues.

The chain employs TRBV5-4 and TRBJ2-1; 13 bases align to TRBD2. This CDR3 region has 17 residues. V trimming: 2 bases; J trimming: 6 bases; junction bases outside the gene matches: 8. Germline lookup yields CDR1 SGHNT and CDR2 YYREEE (reference sequence). The CDR3 here is CASSLKLLAGGFNEQFF. CDR3 bases: TGTGCCAGCAGCTTAAAACTACTAGCGGGGGGGTTCAATGAGCAGTTCTTC.